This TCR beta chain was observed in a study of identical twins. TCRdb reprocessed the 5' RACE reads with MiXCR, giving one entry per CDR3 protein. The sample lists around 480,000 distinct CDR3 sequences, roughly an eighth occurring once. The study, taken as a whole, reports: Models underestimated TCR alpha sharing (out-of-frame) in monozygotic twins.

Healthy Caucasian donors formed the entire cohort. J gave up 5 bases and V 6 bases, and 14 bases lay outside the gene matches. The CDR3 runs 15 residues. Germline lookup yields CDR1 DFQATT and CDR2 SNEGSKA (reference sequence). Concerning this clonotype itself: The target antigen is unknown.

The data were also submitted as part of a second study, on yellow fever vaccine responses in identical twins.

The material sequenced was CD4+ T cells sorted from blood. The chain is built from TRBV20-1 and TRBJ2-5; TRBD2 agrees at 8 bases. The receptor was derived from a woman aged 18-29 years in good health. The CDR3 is CSALIAGRATETQYF. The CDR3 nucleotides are TGCAGTGCACTGATAGCGGGAAGGGCCACGGAGACCCAGTACTTC.